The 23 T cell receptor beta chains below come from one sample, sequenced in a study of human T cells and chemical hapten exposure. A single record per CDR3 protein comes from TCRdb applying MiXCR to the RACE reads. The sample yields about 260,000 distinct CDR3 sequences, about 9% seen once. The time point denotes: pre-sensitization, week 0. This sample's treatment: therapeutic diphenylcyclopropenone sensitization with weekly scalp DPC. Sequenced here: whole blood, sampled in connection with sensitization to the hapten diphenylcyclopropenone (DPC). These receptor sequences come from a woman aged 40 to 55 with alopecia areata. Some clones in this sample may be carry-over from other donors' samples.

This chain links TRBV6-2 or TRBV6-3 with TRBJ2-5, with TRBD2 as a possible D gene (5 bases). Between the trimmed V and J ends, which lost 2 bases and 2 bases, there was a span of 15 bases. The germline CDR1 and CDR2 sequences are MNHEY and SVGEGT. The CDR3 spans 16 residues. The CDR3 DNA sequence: TGTGCCAGCAGTTACGGTCGGGGTAGCCTACAAGAGACCCAGTACTTC. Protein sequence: CASSYGRGSLQETQYF.

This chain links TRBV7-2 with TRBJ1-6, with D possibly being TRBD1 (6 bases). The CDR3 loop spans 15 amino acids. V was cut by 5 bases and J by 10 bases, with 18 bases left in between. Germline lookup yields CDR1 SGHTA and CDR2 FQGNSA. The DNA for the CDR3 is TGTGCCAGCAGCCCTTGGGGGGCCCTTTCCTCACCCCTCCACTTT. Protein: CASSPWGALSSPLHF. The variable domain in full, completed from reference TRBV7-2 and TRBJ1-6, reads GAGVSQSPSNKVTEKGKDVELRCDPISGHTALYWYRQSLGQGLEFLIYFQGNSAPDKSGLPSDRFSAERTGGSVSTLTIQRTQQEDSAVYLCASSPWGALSSPLHFGNGTRLTVT.

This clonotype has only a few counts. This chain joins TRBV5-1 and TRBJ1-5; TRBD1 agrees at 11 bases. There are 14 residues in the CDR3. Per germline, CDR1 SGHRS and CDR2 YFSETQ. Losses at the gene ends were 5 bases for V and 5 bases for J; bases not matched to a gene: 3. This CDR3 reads CASSPDRGHQPQHF. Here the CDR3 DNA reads TGCGCCAGCAGTCCGGACAGGGGGCATCAGCCCCAGCATTTT.

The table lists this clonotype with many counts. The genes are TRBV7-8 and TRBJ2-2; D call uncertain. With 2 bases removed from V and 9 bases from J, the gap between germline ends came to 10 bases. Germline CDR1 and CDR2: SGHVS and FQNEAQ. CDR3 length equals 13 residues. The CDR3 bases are TGTGCCAGCAGCTTAAATTTCCGACGGGAGCTGTTTTTT. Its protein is CASSLNFRRELFF.

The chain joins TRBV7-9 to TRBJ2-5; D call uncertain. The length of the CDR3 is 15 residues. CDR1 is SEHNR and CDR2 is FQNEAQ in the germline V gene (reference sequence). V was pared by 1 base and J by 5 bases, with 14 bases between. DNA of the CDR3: TGTGCCAGCAGCTTAGTTGGGGTATCTCGGGAGACCCAGTACTTC. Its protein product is CASSLVGVSRETQYF.

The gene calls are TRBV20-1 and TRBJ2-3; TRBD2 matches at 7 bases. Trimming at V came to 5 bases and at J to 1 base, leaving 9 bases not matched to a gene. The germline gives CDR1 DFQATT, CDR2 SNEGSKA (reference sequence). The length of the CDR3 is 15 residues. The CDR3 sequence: CSAQGTSEGTDTQYF. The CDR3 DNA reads TGCAGTGCTCAAGGAACTAGCGAGGGCACAGATACGCAGTATTTT.

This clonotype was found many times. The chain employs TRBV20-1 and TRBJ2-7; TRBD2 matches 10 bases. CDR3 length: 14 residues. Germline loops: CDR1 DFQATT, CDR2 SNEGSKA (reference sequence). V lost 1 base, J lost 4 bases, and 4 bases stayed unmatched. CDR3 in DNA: TGCAGTGCTAGAGTTACTAGCGGGGTTTACGAGCAGTACTTC. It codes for CSARVTSGVYEQYF.

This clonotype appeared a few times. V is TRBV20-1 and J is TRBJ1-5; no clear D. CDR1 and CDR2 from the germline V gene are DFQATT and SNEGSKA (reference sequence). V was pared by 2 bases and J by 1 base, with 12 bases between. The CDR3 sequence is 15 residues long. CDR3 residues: CSARMGVQSNQPQHF. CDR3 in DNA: TGCAGTGCTAGAATGGGAGTTCAAAGCAATCAGCCCCAGCATTTT.

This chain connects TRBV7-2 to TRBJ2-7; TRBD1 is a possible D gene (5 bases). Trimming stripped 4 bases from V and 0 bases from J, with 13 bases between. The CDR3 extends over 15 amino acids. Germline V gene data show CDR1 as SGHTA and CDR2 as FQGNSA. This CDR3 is CASSYRQGDSYEQYF. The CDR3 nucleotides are TGTGCCAGCAGCTACCGCCAAGGGGACTCCTACGAGCAGTACTTC.

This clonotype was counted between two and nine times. Here the CDR3 reads CASSYSYSNTEAFF. The CDR3 bases are TGTGCCAGCAGTTACTCGTACAGCAACACTGAAGCTTTCTTT. V gene TRBV6-6 combines with J gene TRBJ1-1; D remains unclear. The V end lost 0 bases, the J end lost 2 bases, and 7 bases lay between the germline ends. The CDR3 has 14 amino acids. The germline V gene has CDR1 MNHNY and CDR2 SVGAGI (reference sequence).

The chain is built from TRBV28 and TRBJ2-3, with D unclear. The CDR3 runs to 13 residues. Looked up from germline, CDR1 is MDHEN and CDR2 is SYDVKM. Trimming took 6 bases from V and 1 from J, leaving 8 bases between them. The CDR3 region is CASRTPGTDTQYF. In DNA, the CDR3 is TGTGCCAGCAGGACTCCGGGCACAGATACGCAGTATTTT. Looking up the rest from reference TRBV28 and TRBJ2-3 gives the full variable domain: DVKVTQSSRYLVKRTGEKVFLECVQDMDHENMFWYRQDPGLGLRLIYFSYDVKMKEKGDIPEGYSVSREKKERFSLILESASTNQTSMYLCASRTPGTDTQYFGPGTRLTVL.

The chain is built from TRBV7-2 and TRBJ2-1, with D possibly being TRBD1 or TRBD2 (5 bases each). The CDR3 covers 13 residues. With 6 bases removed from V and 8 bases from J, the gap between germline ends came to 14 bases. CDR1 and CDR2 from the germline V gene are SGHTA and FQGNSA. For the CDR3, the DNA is TGTGCCAGCAGAGATGGGGGACGGCATGAGCAGTTCTTC. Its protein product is CASRDGGRHEQFF.

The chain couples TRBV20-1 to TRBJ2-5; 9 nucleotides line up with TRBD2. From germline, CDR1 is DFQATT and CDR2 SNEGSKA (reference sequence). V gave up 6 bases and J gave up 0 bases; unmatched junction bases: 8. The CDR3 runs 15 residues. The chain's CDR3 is CSARLAGQYQETQYF. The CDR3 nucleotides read TGCAGTGCGCGGCTAGCGGGGCAGTACCAAGAGACCCAGTACTTC.

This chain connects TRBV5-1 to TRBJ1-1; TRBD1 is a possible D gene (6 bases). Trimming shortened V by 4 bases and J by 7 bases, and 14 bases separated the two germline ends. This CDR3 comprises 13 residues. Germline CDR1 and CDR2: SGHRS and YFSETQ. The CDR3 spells CASSKGQPFEAFF. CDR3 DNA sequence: TGCGCCAGCAGCAAGGGACAACCATTTGAAGCTTTCTTT.

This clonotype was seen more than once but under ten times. The CDR3 DNA is TGCGCCAGCAGCCTCCTTCGGGACAGATCCTACAATGAGCAGTTCTTC. It specifies CASSLLRDRSYNEQFF. V usage is TRBV5-1 and J usage is TRBJ2-1; 7 bases are shared with TRBD1. The CDR3 consists of 16 residues. Germline values: CDR1 SGHRS, CDR2 YFSETQ. V lost 4 bases, J lost 1 base, and 8 bases stayed unmatched.

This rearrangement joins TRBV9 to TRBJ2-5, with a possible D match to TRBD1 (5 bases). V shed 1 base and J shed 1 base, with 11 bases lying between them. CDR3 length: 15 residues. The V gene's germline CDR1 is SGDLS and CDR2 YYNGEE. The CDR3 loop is CASSVLGATQETQYF. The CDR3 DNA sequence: TGTGCCAGCAGCGTACTTGGGGCGACCCAAGAGACCCAGTACTTC.

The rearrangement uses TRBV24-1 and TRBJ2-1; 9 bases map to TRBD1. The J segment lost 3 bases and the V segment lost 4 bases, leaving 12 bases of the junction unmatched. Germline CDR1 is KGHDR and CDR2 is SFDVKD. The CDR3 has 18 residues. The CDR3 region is CATSDASPTGGIYNEQFF. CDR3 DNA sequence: TGTGCCACCAGTGACGCCTCGCCGACAGGGGGTATCTACAATGAGCAGTTCTTC.

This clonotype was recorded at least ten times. For the CDR3, the DNA is TGCGCCAGCAGCTTGGTTGTAGCGGGAGGCCAAGAGACCCAGTACTTC. Its protein is CASSLVVAGGQETQYF. The chain recombines TRBV5-1 with TRBJ2-5; 10 bases are shared with TRBD2. V shed 0 bases, J shed 1 base, and the junction held 3 bases outside the gene matches. The CDR3 length is 16 residues. Germline assignment: CDR1 SGHRS and CDR2 YFSETQ.

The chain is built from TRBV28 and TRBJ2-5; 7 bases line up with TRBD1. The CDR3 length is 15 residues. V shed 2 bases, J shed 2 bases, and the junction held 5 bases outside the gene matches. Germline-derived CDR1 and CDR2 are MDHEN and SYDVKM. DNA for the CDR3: TGTGCCAGCAGTTTAGGTGGGACAGCACAAGAGACCCAGTACTTC. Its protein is CASSLGGTAQETQYF.

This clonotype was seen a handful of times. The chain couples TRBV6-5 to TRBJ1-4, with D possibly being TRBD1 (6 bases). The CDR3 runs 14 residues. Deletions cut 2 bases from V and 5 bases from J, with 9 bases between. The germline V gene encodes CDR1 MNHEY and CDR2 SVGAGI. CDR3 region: CASSYRQDNEKLFF. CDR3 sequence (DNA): TGTGCCAGCAGTTACCGACAGGACAATGAAAAACTGTTTTTT.

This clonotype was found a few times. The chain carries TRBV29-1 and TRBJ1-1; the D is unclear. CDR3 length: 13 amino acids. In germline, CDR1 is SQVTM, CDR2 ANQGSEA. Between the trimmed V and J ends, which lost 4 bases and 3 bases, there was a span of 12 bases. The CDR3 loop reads CSVGGPEDTEAFF. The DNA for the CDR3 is TGCAGCGTTGGTGGGCCCGAGGACACTGAAGCTTTCTTT.

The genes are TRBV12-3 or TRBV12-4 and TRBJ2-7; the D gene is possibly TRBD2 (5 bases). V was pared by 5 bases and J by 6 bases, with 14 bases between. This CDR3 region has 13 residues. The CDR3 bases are TGTGCCAGCAGTCCCCAACTAGGCGGCGAGCAGTACTTC. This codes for CASSPQLGGEQYF.

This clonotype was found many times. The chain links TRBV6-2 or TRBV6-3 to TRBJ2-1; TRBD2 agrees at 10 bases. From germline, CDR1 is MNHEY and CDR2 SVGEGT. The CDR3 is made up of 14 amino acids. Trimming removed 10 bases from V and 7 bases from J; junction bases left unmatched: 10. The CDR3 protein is CAIREASGSNEQFF. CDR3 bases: TGTGCCATACGCGAGGCTAGCGGGAGTAATGAGCAGTTCTTC.